The rows below give T cell receptor beta chains drawn from one sample of a study of control samples from healthy donors and cancer patients. The assay was immunoSEQ multiplex PCR, and TCRdb's table has in-frame clones only and misses some. The sample lists about 250,000 clones; more than 65% were seen once. The sample taken for sequencing was PBMCs. These TCRs come from a woman in her sixties or seventies with lung cancer. The CDR3 runs from the conserved cysteine through the conserved F or W.

V gene,J gene,CDR3 protein
TRBV7-2,TRBJ2-3,CASSWVNGDTQYF
TRBV5-1,TRBJ2-1,CASSLLAGNNEQFF
TRBV3-1/TRBV3-2,TRBJ1-5,CASSLDRGSGPQHF
TRBV4-2,TRBJ2-1,CASSQALGRGSYNEQFF
TRBV7-2,TRBJ2-3,CASSSADGGFTDTQYF
TRBV5-4,TRBJ2-2,CASSPQNTGELFF
TRBV28,TRBJ1-6,CASRDRLDSPLHF
TRBV5-6,TRBJ1-1,CASSLRMGGYLTAFF
TRBV2,TRBJ1-1,CASMGTGGITEAFF
TRBV2,TRBJ2-2,CATGRYTGELFF
TRBV4-1,TRBJ2-7,CASSPPRGTSGSYEQYF
TRBV14,TRBJ1-1,CASSGQLNTEAFF
TRBV6-1,TRBJ1-1,CASSEDLVRVNTEAFF
TRBV6-4,TRBJ2-5,CASSPTKGGETQYF
TRBV7-7,TRBJ2-1,CASSPLGNEQFF
TRBV5-1,TRBJ1-2,CASSIGSMTGYTF
TRBV19,TRBJ2-5,CASTPTSGSRETQYF
TRBV28,TRBJ1-6,CASSFKGQGADF
TRBV5-1,TRBJ2-7,CASSPLDSNLYEQYF
TRBV7-8,TRBJ1-6,CASSGGSAPGVDSPLHF
TRBV10-3,TRBJ2-1,CAITWDSGREQFF
TRBV29-1,TRBJ2-7,CSVEQSSYEQYF
TRBV6-5,TRBJ1-4,CASSYGGVNEKLFF
TRBV28,TRBJ1-2,CASSLSGGSYGYTF
TRBV6-5,TRBJ1-6,CASSQPHVSPLHF
TRBV28,TRBJ1-6,CASSLGGGQGGSPLHF
TRBV10-1,TRBJ2-1,CASSGPGGGEQFF
TRBV4-1,TRBJ1-2,CASSQVSGGTYTF
TRBV28,TRBJ2-5,CASGEIAKETQYF
TRBV12-2,TRBJ2-5,CASRLWTGGPPHQETQYF
TRBV9,TRBJ1-1,CASSVAVQTGDTEAFF
TRBV5-4,TRBJ2-1,CASSRAGGSSYNEQFF
TRBV10-1,TRBJ2-2,CASRGGTGELFF
TRBV10-3,TRBJ2-3,CAIAQRGSTDTQYF
TRBV5-6,TRBJ1-2,CASSLGQGWEGYTF
TRBV18,TRBJ2-3,CASSPPDFTDTQYF
TRBV5-1,TRBJ1-3,CASSGTGSGNTIYF
TRBV19,TRBJ2-2,CASSISPGELFF
TRBV30,TRBJ2-7,CAWSAQPGQEGLAPREQYF
TRBV27,TRBJ2-5,CASSFPEKQETQYF
TRBV29-1,TRBJ2-3,CSVGPGTDTQYF
TRBV7-3,TRBJ2-1,CASSSTGYNEQFF
TRBV3-1/TRBV3-2,TRBJ1-6,CASSQLSGAGGQTNSPLHF
TRBV5-1,TRBJ2-5,CASSWELAGGTETQYF
TRBV28,TRBJ2-7,CASSFRAGSHEQYF
TRBV3-1/TRBV3-2,TRBJ1-1,CASSQGRYTEAFF
TRBV11-2,TRBJ2-1,CASSQSGGFSYNEQFF
TRBV7-9,TRBJ2-3,CASSKGLVADTQYF
TRBV6-5,TRBJ1-2,CASSQGARGYTF
TRBV5-6,TRBJ2-2,CASSLVGGREGGELFF
TRBV5-4,TRBJ2-1,CASSLGQADNEQFF
TRBV6-5,TRBJ1-1,CASSYNRQTWTEAFF
TRBV5-1,TRBJ2-5,CASGVGSVETQYF